This T cell receptor (beta chain) is from a study of T cells in Graves' hyperthyroidism and ophthalmopathy. Study-wide points: Ophthalmopathy prediction by the model preceded onset by a median about 6.3 months. Most clonotypes expanded in the thyroid (above 0.001) were also present in blood.

TCR beta CDR3 regions were amplified from RNA. HTBI primers were employed in a first-round RT-PCR of the TCR CDR3. TCRdb itself ran the multiplex PCR reads through MiXCR, one entry per CDR3 protein. The sample yields approximately 610,000 distinct CDR3 sequences, 14% to 15% seen once. Trimming stripped 3 bases from V and 0 bases from J, with 15 bases between. In germline, CDR1 is MNHNS, CDR2 SASEGT. The CDR3 is 16 residues long. This clonotype was seen at least ten times. Antigen: not known. Researchers barred patients who had uncontrolled infection, other autoimmune disease, pregnancy or lactation. Under 12 ml fresh peripheral blood yielded the PBMCs.

Sequencing was performed on blood. The sequence derives from a woman in her thirties or forties with Graves' ophthalmopathy. The V and J genes are TRBV6-1 and TRBJ2-7; D perhaps matches TRBD2 (5 bases). The CDR3 spells CASSDKRGYSSYEQYF. For the CDR3, the DNA is TGTGCCAGCAGTGACAAGCGCGGGTATAGCTCCTACGAGCAGTACTTC.